This TCR beta chain originates from a study of identifying expanded T cells in peripheral blood. The repertoire was sequenced with immunoSEQ multiplex PCR; TCRdb's copy has only in-frame clones and lacks some. The table records under 100,000 clones, 85% of them present only once. This CDR3 has 13 amino acids. Trimming took 5 bases from V and 1 from J, leaving 9 bases between them. CDR1 is MDHEN, CDR2 SYDVKM, per germline. This sequence was found in a person aged 18-70 years in good health. J is TRBJ2-7 and V is TRBV28, with D uncertain. Sequencing used blood. The CDR3 DNA reads as TGTGCCAGCAGTAGCAGCGAATCCTACGAGCAGTACTTC. Residues: CASSSSESYEQYF.